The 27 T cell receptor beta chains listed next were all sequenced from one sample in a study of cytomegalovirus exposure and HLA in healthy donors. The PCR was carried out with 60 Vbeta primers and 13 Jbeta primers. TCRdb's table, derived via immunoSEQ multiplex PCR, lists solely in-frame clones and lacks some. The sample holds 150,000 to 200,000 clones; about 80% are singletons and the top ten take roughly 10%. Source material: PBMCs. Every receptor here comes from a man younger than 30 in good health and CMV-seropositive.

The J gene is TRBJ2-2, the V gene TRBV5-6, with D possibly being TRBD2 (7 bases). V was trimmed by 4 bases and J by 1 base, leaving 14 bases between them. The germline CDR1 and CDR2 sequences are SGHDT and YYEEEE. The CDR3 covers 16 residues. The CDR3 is CASSIVGGRNTGELFF. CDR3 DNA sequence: TGTGCCAGCAGCATAGTGGGGGGGCGGAACACCGGGGAGCTGTTTTTT.

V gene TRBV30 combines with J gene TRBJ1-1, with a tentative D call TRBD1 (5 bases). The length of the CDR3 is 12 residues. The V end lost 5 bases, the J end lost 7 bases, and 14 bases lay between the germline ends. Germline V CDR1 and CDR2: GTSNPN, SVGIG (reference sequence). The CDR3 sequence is CAWSRQPIEAFF. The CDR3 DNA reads TGTGCCTGGTCAAGACAGCCGATTGAAGCTTTCTTT.

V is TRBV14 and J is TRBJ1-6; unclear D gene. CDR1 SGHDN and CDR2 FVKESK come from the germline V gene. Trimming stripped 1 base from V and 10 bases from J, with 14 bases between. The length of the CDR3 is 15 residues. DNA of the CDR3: TGTGCCAGCAGCCAAGGTGACGGGATTTGGTCACCCCTCCACTTT. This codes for CASSQGDGIWSPLHF.

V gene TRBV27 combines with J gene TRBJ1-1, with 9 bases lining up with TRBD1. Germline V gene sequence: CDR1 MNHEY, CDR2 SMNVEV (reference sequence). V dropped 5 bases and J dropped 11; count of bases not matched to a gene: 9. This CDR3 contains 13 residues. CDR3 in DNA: TGTGCCAGCAGTCGACACACAGGGGGCGATGCTTTCTTT. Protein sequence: CASSRHTGGDAFF.

CDR3 protein: CASSPDRGLSNQPQHF. CDR3 sequence (DNA): TGCGCCAGCAGCCCCGACAGGGGGCTTAGCAATCAGCCCCAGCATTTT. The chain recombines TRBV4-1 with TRBJ1-5; 10 nucleotides agree with TRBD1. The V segment lost 4 bases and the J segment 0 bases; nucleotides outside the gene matches: 3. Germline V gives CDR1 MGHRA, CDR2 YSYEKL. The CDR3 has 16 residues.

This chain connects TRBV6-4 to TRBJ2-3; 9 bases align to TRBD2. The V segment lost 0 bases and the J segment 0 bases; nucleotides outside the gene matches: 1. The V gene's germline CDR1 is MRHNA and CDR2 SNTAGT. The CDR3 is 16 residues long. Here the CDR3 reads CASSDSTSGSTDTQYF. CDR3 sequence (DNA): TGTGCCAGCAGTGACTCCACTAGCGGGAGCACAGATACGCAGTATTTT.

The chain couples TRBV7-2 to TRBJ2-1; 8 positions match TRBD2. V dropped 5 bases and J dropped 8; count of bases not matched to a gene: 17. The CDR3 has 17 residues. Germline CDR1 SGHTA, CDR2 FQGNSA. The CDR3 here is CASSPRGGPTQAHEQFF. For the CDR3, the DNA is TGTGCCAGCAGCCCCCGGGGGGGACCAACCCAAGCCCATGAGCAGTTCTTC.

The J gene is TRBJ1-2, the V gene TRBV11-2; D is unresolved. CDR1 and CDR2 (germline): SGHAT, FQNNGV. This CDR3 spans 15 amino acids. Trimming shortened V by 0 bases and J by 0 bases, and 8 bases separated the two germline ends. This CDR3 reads CASSLEGSSNYGYTF. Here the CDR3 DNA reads TGTGCCAGCAGCTTAGAGGGCAGCTCTAACTATGGCTACACCTTC.

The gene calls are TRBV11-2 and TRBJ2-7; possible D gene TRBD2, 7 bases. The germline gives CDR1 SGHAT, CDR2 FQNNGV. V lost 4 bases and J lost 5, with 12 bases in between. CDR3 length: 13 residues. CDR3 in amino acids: CASSYPGGNEQYF. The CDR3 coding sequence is TGTGCCAGCAGCTACCCGGGGGGCAACGAGCAGTACTTC.

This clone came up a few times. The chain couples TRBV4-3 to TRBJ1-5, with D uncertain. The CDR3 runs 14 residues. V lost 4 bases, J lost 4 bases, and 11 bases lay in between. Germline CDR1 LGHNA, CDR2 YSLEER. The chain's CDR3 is CASSREPGNQPQHF. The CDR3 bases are TGCGCCAGCAGCCGCGAGCCGGGGAATCAGCCCCAGCATTTT.

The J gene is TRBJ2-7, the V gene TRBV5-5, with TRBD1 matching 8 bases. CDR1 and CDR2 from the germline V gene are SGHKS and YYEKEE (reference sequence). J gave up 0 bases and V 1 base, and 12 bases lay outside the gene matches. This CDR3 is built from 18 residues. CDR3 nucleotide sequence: TGTGCCAGCAGCTTGCTGGTCTCAGGGGGCTTCACCTCCTACGAGCAGTACTTC. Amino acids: CASSLLVSGGFTSYEQYF.

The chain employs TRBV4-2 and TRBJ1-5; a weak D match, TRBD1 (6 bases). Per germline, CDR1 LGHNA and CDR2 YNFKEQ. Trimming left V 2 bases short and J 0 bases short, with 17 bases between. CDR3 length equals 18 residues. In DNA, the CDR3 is TGTGCCAGCAGCCAACGGGACACCGGCGACCTTAGCAATCAGCCCCAGCATTTT. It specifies CASSQRDTGDLSNQPQHF.

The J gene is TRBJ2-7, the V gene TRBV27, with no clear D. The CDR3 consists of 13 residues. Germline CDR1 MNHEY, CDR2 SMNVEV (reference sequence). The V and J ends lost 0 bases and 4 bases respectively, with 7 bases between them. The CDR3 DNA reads TGTGCCAGCAGTTTATCTCTCTCTTACGAGCAGTACTTC. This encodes CASSLSLSYEQYF.

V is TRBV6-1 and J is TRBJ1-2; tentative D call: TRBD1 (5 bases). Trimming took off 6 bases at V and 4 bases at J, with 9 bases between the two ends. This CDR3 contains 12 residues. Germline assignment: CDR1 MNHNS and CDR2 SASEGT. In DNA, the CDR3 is TGTGCCAGCAGGGGCGGGGCCTATGGCTACACCTTC. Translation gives CASRGGAYGYTF.

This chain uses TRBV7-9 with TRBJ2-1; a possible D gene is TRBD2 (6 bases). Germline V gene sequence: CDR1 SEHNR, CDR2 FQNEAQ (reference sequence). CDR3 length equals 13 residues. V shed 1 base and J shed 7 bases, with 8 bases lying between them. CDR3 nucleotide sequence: TGTGCCAGCAGCTTAGTCCGGGGGAATGAGCAGTTCTTC. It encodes CASSLVRGNEQFF.

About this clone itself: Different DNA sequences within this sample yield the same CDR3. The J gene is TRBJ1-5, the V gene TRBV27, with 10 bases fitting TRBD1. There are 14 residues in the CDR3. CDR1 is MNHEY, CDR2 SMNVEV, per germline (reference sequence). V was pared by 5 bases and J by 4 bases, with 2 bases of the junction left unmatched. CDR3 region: CASSPGQGNQPQHF. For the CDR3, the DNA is TGTGCCAGCAGTCCGGGACAGGGGAATCAGCCCCAGCATTTT.

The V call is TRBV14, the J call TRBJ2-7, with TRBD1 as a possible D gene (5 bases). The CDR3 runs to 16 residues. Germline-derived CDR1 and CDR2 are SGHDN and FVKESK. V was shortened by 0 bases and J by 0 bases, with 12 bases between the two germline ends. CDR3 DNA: TGTGCCAGCAGCCAAGATCGTTGGGGCACCTCCTACGAGCAGTACTTC. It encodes CASSQDRWGTSYEQYF.

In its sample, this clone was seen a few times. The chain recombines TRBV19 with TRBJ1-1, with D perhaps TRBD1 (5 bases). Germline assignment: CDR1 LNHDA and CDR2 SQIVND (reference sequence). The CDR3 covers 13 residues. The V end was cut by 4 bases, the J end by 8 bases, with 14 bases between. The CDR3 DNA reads TGTGCCAGTAGTACCTCTTCAGGGAGGGAAGCTTTCTTT. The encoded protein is CASSTSSGREAFF.

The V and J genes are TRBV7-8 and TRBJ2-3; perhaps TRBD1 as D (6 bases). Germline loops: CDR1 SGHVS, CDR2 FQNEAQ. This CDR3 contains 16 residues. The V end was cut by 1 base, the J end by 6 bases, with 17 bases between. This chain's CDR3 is CASSLGWSGVSDTQYF. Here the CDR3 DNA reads TGTGCCAGCAGCTTAGGATGGTCAGGGGTATCGGATACGCAGTATTTT.

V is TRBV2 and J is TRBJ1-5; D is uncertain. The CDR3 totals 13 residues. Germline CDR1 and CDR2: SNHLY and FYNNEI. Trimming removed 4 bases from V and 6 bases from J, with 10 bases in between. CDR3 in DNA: TGTGCCAGCAGTGGAGGCGCGGGTCAGCCCCAGCATTTT. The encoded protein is CASSGGAGQPQHF.

CDR3 nucleotide sequence: TGTGCCAGCTCACCAGAGAGCTCCTACGAGCAGTACTTC. The encoded protein is CASSPESSYEQYF. The chain combines TRBV18 with TRBJ2-7; unclear D gene. This CDR3 contains 13 residues. Germline CDR1 and CDR2: KGHSH and LQKENI. The V gene lost 2 bases and the J gene lost 0 bases, with 5 bases spanning the gap.

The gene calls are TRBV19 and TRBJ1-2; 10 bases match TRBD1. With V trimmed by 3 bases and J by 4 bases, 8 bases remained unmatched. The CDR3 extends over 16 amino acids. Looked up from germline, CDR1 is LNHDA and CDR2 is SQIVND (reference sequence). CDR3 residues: CASSILGQGRGYGYTF. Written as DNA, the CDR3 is TGTGCCAGTAGTATTTTGGGACAGGGGCGAGGCTATGGCTACACCTTC.

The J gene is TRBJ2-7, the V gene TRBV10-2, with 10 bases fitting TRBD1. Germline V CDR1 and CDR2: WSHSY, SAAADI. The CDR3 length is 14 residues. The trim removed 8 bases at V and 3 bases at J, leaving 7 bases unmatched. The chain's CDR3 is CASGRDRGLYEQYF. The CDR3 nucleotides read TGCGCCAGCGGCCGGGACAGGGGCCTCTACGAGCAGTACTTC.

DNA of the CDR3: TGTGCCAGCAGCTTTTCTCCCGGGGGCAATGAGCAGTTCTTC. Amino acid sequence: CASSFSPGGNEQFF. This sequence joins TRBV7-2 and TRBJ2-1; maybe TRBD2 (6 bases). V dropped 3 bases and J dropped 6 bases, with 12 bases sitting between them. Germline assignment: CDR1 SGHTA and CDR2 FQGNSA. CDR3 length: 14 residues.

The CDR3 region is CASSDSRESGFDGYTF. The CDR3 DNA reads as TGTGCCAGCAGCGACTCCCGTGAGTCAGGGTTTGATGGCTACACCTTC. This chain uses TRBV7-9 with TRBJ1-2; perhaps TRBD1 as D (5 bases). Per the germline V gene, CDR1 is SEHNR and CDR2 is FQNEAQ (reference sequence). The CDR3 loop spans 16 amino acids. V lost 5 bases and J lost 6, with 22 bases in between. Variable domain in full (rest from reference TRBV7-9 and TRBJ1-2): DTGVSQNPRHKITKRGQNVTFRCDPISEHNRLYWYRQTLGQGPEFLTYFQNEAQLEKSRLLSDRFSAERPKGSFSTLEIQRTEQGDSAMYLCASSDSRESGFDGYTFGSGTRLTVV.

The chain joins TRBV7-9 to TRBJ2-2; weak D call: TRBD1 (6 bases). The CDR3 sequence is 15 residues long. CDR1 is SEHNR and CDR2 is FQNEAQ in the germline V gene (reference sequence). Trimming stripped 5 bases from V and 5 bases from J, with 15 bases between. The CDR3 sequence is CASSPRTDKTGELFF. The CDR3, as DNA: TGTGCCAGCAGCCCCCGGACAGATAAAACCGGGGAGCTGTTTTTT.

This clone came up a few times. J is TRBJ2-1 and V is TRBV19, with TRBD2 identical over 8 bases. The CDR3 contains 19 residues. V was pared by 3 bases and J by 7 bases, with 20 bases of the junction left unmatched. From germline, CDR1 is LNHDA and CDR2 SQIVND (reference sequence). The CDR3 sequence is CASSIHPGTSGGARNEQFF. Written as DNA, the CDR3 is TGTGCCAGTAGTATCCACCCCGGGACTAGTGGGGGGGCCCGGAATGAGCAGTTCTTC. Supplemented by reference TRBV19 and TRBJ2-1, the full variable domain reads DGGITQSPKYLFRKEGQNVTLSCEQNLNHDAMYWYRQDPGQGLRLIYYSQIVNDFQKGDIAEGYSVSREKKESFPLTVTSAQKNPTAFYLCASSIHPGTSGGARNEQFFGPGTRLTVL.